These 20 T cell receptor beta chains originate from one sample sequenced in a study of T cells after yellow fever vaccination (dated by TCRdb to the late 2010s). Libraries were built with 5' RACE. The data were produced on an Illumina NovaSeq 6000. TCRdb reanalyzed the raw reads on its own, using fastp at Q25 for trimming and MiXCR for clone calling, and kept in-frame beta chains. Records with the same CDR3 protein are collapsed into one entry carrying the most frequent genes and DNA. This sample comprises some 320,000 distinct CDR3 sequences, around 10% of them detected only once. The top ten clonotypes cover 3% to 4% of the sample. What the treatment or condition label conveys for this sample: live attenuated yellow fever vaccine strain. The sequencing here drew on CD4+ T cells sorted from PBMCs, taken 5 days after the yellow fever booster vaccination. The receptor source for this set is a man aged 18 to 29 who received the YFV17D yellow fever vaccine.

This clonotype was seen many times. The chain carries TRBV19 and TRBJ1-4, with a weak D call TRBD1 (5 bases). CDR1 and CDR2 from the germline V gene are LNHDA and SQIVND (reference sequence). V shed 6 bases and J shed 8 bases, with 10 bases lying between them. The CDR3 loop spans 12 amino acids. CDR3 nucleotide sequence: TGTGCCAGTAGGGGGGATGGAGAAAAACTGTTTTTT. Translation gives CASRGDGEKLFF. Supplemented by reference TRBV19 and TRBJ1-4, the full variable domain reads DGGITQSPKYLFRKEGQNVTLSCEQNLNHDAMYWYRQDPGQGLRLIYYSQIVNDFQKGDIAEGYSVSREKKESFPLTVTSAQKNPTAFYLCASRGDGEKLFFGSGTQLSVL.

The chain has TRBV4-3 and TRBJ1-2; D may be TRBD1 (5 bases). Trimming shortened V by 4 bases and J by 4 bases, and 16 bases separated the two germline ends. Germline loops: CDR1 LGHNA, CDR2 YSLEER. The CDR3 loop spans 15 amino acids. The CDR3 DNA is TGCGCCAGCAGCCGGGTCGGGGGGATAGGCTATGGCTACACCTTC. Protein sequence: CASSRVGGIGYGYTF.

CDR3 nucleotides: TGTGCCAGCGGCGACTTACAAGAGACCCAGTACTTC. Residues: CASGDLQETQYF. The V and J genes are TRBV28 and TRBJ2-5, with D uncertain. V was pared by 8 bases and J by 2 bases, with 9 bases between. This CDR3 region has 12 residues. Germline V gene lookup returns CDR1 MDHEN and CDR2 SYDVKM. The full variable domain, in which reference TRBV28 and TRBJ2-5 provide the parts outside the CDR3, is DVKVTQSSRYLVKRTGEKVFLECVQDMDHENMFWYRQDPGLGLRLIYFSYDVKMKEKGDIPEGYSVSREKKERFSLILESASTNQTSMYLCASGDLQETQYFGPGTRLLVL.

This clonotype was detected many times. J is TRBJ2-2 and V is TRBV7-2, with a possible D match to TRBD1 (6 bases). The CDR3 loop spans 15 amino acids. V lost 2 bases and J 4 bases, leaving 11 bases between the germline ends. The germline gives CDR1 SGHTA, CDR2 FQGNSA. CDR3 bases: TGTGCCAGCAGCTTATATCAGGGGAGCACCGGGGAGCTGTTTTTT. Encoded protein: CASSLYQGSTGELFF. Full variable domain (missing parts from reference TRBV7-2 and TRBJ2-2): GAGVSQSPSNKVTEKGKDVELRCDPISGHTALYWYRQSLGQGLEFLIYFQGNSAPDKSGLPSDRFSAERTGGSVSTLTIQRTQQEDSAVYLCASSLYQGSTGELFFGEGSRLTVL.

This sequence joins TRBV19 and TRBJ1-1, with a possible D match to TRBD1 (6 bases). Germline V gene sequence: CDR1 LNHDA, CDR2 SQIVND (reference sequence). Trimming took off 7 bases at V and 0 bases at J, with 24 bases between the two ends. The CDR3 length is 18 residues. CDR3 in amino acids: CASTGHHTSGKMNTEAFF. For the CDR3, the DNA is TGTGCCAGTACGGGACATCATACCTCGGGGAAAATGAACACTGAAGCTTTCTTT.

A word on this clonotype: A read error may be the cause here, since a much bigger clone is one base away. This chain uses TRBV7-2 with TRBJ1-1; 8 positions agree with TRBD1. The V gene's germline CDR1 is SGHTA and CDR2 FQGNSA. The length of the CDR3 is 14 residues. After removal of 5 bases from V and 4 bases from J, the junction contained 6 bases not matched to a gene. The CDR3 coding sequence is TGTGCCAGCAGCCTGACAGGGGCAAGCACTGAAGCTTTCTTT. As protein: CASSLTGASTEAFF.

V is TRBV30 and J is TRBJ1-3; D perhaps matches TRBD1 (6 bases). The V end lost 8 bases, the J end lost 0 bases, and 11 bases lay between the germline ends. There are 13 residues in the CDR3. Looked up from germline, CDR1 is GTSNPN and CDR2 is SVGIG (reference sequence). The CDR3 loop is CAGGQISGNTIYF. In DNA, the CDR3 is TGTGCCGGGGGACAAATCTCTGGAAACACCATATATTTT.

The DNA of the CDR3 is TGTGCCAGCAGTCCGGGACAGGCCCCCTATGGCTACACCTTC. Amino acid sequence: CASSPGQAPYGYTF. The rearrangement uses TRBV12-3 or TRBV12-4 and TRBJ1-2; 8 positions agree with TRBD1. The CDR3 runs 14 residues. J was trimmed by 4 bases and V by 5 bases; bases with no gene match: 6.

This CDR3 is CSASAASSGNTIYF. CDR3 sequence (DNA): TGCAGTGCTAGCGCAGCTAGCTCTGGAAACACCATATATTTT. The rearrangement joins TRBV20-1 to TRBJ1-3; D is uncertain. CDR1 and CDR2 from the germline V gene are DFQATT and SNEGSKA (reference sequence). The CDR3 is 14 amino acids. The V end was cut by 3 bases, the J end by 0 bases, with 9 bases between.

This clonotype has at least ten counts. The chain joins TRBV15 to TRBJ2-7; D might be TRBD2 (7 bases). The length of the CDR3 is 15 residues. With 2 bases removed from V and 5 bases from J, the gap between germline ends came to 16 bases. The germline gives CDR1 LNHNV, CDR2 YYDKDF (reference sequence). CDR3 amino acids: CATSRMVAGAHEQYV. The DNA for the CDR3 is TGTGCCACCAGCAGAATGGTCGCGGGGGCCCACGAGCAGTACGTC.

The rearrangement uses TRBV7-2 and TRBJ2-1, with 7 nucleotides matching TRBD2. V gave up 2 bases and J gave up 8 bases; unmatched junction bases: 3. CDR3 length: 13 residues. In germline, CDR1 is SGHTA, CDR2 FQGNSA. Here the CDR3 reads CASSLFRGDEQFF. In DNA, the CDR3 is TGTGCCAGCAGCTTATTTCGGGGGGATGAGCAGTTCTTC.

The chain is built from TRBV11-2 and TRBJ1-5; D remains unclear. The V gene's germline CDR1 is SGHAT and CDR2 FQNNGV. Trimming left V 0 bases short and J 5 bases short, with 5 bases between. CDR3 length: 13 amino acids. CDR3 coding DNA: TGTGCCAGCAGCTTAGATATGCATCAGCCCCAGCATTTT. As protein: CASSLDMHQPQHF.

This clonotype was detected a few times. The gene calls are TRBV10-2 and TRBJ2-3; D unresolved. The germline gives CDR1 WSHSY, CDR2 SAAADI. V lost 5 bases and J lost 7, with 16 bases in between. The CDR3 is made up of 14 amino acids. CDR3 DNA: TGCGCCAGCAGTTCAAGCTCGAACCTAAATACGCAGTATTTT. This encodes CASSSSSNLNTQYF.

This clonotype came up many times. The CDR3 bases are TGTGCCACCAGTGAGGACGGGACCGTCGGGACGCAGTATTTT. Residues: CATSEDGTVGTQYF. V usage is TRBV24-1 and J usage is TRBJ2-3, with D perhaps given as TRBD1 or TRBD2 (5 bases each). V shed 4 bases and J shed 9 bases, with 16 bases lying between them. The CDR3 is 14 amino acids. Per the germline V gene, CDR1 is KGHDR and CDR2 is SFDVKD.

This clonotype has only a few counts. The chain combines TRBV4-1 with TRBJ2-4, with 8 bases identical to TRBD1. CDR1 and CDR2 from the germline V gene are MGHRA and YSYEKL. The CDR3 length is 17 residues. V dropped 3 bases and J dropped 2; count of bases not matched to a gene: 9. The CDR3: CASSQTGDSGPKNIQYF. In DNA form, the CDR3 reads TGCGCCAGCAGCCAGACAGGGGACTCCGGGCCCAAAAACATTCAGTACTTC.

This clonotype was detected a few times. The chain employs TRBV20-1 and TRBJ1-5, with a weak D call TRBD1 (5 bases). CDR1 DFQATT and CDR2 SNEGSKA come from the germline V gene (reference sequence). This CDR3 region has 13 residues. The ends were cut back, 6 bases at V and 6 bases at J, with 15 bases in the middle. The CDR3 here is CSAPTGGSQPQHF. CDR3 coding DNA: TGCAGTGCGCCTACAGGCGGGAGTCAGCCCCAGCATTTT.

This chain joins TRBV7-2 and TRBJ2-3, with no clear D. The germline CDR1 and CDR2 sequences are SGHTA and FQGNSA. Trimming removed 1 base from V and 1 base from J, with 18 bases in between. The CDR3 runs 18 residues. CDR3 sequence reads: CASSLGLAVAWRTDTQYF. The DNA of the CDR3 is TGTGCCAGCAGCTTAGGTTTGGCGGTCGCCTGGCGCACAGATACGCAGTATTTT.

This clonotype was seen a few times. V and J are TRBV6-2 or TRBV6-3 and TRBJ1-5; no reliable D call. CDR1 is MNHEY and CDR2 is SVGEGT in the germline V gene. The CDR3 has 14 residues. The V gene lost 3 bases and the J gene lost 9 bases, with 15 bases spanning the gap. CDR3 nucleotide sequence: TGTGCCAGCAGTTATTTGGGCGCGTACCGGCCCCAGCATTTT. As protein: CASSYLGAYRPQHF.

The rearrangement joins TRBV6-2 or TRBV6-3 to TRBJ2-1; no clear D gene. V was cut by 8 bases and J by 3 bases, with 17 bases left in between. The CDR3 totals 15 residues. Germline CDR1 MNHEY, CDR2 SVGEGT. CDR3 amino acids: CASRTGLPGYNEQFF. The DNA of the CDR3 is TGTGCCAGCCGAACCGGGCTCCCCGGCTACAATGAGCAGTTCTTC.

V is TRBV9 and J is TRBJ2-2; D unresolved. Between the trimmed V and J ends, which lost 3 bases and 8 bases, there was a span of 5 bases. The germline CDR1 and CDR2 sequences are SGDLS and YYNGEE. The CDR3 is 11 amino acids. Here the CDR3 DNA reads TGTGCCAGCAGCGCCCGGGGGGAGCTGTTTTTT. Amino acid sequence: CASSARGELFF.